This section outlines one TCR beta chain sequence together with its context. No antigen is known for it. TCRdb called the 5' RACE reads again in MiXCR, with one record for every CDR3 protein. Of 400,000 to 500,000 distinct CDR3 sequences in the sample, around 18% were seen once. This record belongs to a study of identical twins. General observations from the study: Interpretation of the results relied on cross-sectional statistical analysis and not on following the same donors.

The CDR3 is made up of 13 amino acids. V lost 2 bases and J 7 bases, leaving 9 bases between the germline ends. The material sequenced was naive T cells sorted from blood. The TCR originated in a man between 45 and 60 years old in good health. The chain employs TRBV12-3 or TRBV12-4 and TRBJ2-1; D is perhaps TRBD1 (5 bases). The CDR3 DNA follows: TGTGCCAGCAGTTTACTCGACAGTAATGAGCAGTTCTTC. This encodes CASSLLDSNEQFF.